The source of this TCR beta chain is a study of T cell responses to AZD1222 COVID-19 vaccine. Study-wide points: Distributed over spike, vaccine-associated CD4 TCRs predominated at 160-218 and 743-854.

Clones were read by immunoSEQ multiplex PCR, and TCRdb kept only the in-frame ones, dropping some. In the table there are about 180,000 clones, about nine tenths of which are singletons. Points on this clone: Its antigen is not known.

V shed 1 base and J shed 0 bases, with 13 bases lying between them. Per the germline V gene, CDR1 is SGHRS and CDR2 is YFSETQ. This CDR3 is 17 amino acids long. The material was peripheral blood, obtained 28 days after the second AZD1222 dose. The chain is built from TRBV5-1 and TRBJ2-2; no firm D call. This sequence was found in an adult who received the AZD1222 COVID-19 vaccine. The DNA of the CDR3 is TGCGCCAGCAGCTTGAGGTCGACCACAACGAACACCGGGGAGCTGTTTTTT. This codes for CASSLRSTTTNTGELFF.